This T cell receptor beta chain was sequenced in a study of beta chain features in type 1 diabetes. This clone was observed a handful of times. Its antigen is still unknown. The ends lost 5 bases at V and 10 bases at J; junction bases unmatched: 13. Germline assignment: CDR1 SGHRS and CDR2 YFSETQ. This CDR3 contains 14 residues. The study's findings and limits: There was a moderate but significant shortening of TCRB CDR3s in all four CD4+ subsets of Type 1 diabetes patients.

Every bit of the isolated RNA underwent reverse transcription, so sequencing read expressed TCRB transcripts. Here immunoSEQ multiplex PCR was the method, and the copy in TCRdb shows in-frame clones only, minus some. Of around 250,000 clones listed, about 14% are singletons. The V call is TRBV5-1, the J call TRBJ2-3; 7 nucleotides match TRBD1. This TCR was sampled from a man between 25 and 39 years old with type 1 diabetes. Sequences were obtained from naive CD4+ T cells from blood. The CDR3 DNA reads TGCGCCAGCAGAGAGGGGGCCATAGCCCCTTCGCAGTATTTT. This translates into CASREGAIAPSQYF.